These T cell receptor beta chains were read from a single sample in a study of shared clonotypes between healthy human individuals. Sequenced by immunoSEQ multiplex PCR; TCRdb stores in-frame clones only, minus some. The data show roughly 2,500,000 clones, with roughly 93% seen just once and 0.36% held by the top ten. The sample consisted of naive CD4+ T cells from PBMCs. These receptors came from a man younger than 35 in good health. Some clones in this sample may be carry-over from other donors' samples. The CDR3 runs from the conserved cysteine through the conserved F or W. Each record gives: clone size, J gene, D gene, V gene, CDR3 DNA, CDR3 protein. D genes are given only for firm matches. Some rows mark clone size as missing; the rest say once, few, many or name a class of expanded clone.

>-|TRBJ1-2|-|TRBV28
TGTGCCAGCAGTTCTCCCGGCCAGGCGGACTCCTATGGCTACACCTTC
CASSSPGQADSYGYTF
>few|TRBJ2-7|TRBD1|TRBV2
TGTGCCAGCAGTGATCAAGGACAGGGCTACGAGCAGTACTTC
CASSDQGQGYEQYF
>-|TRBJ2-5|-|TRBV5-4
TGTGCCAGCAGCTTGGCGAGGGGAGAGACCCAGTACTTC
CASSLARGETQYF
>few|TRBJ1-2|TRBD1|TRBV7-3
TGTGCCAGCAGCCGACAGGGCATCTATGGCTACACCTTC
CASSRQGIYGYTF
>-|TRBJ2-1|TRBD2|TRBV6-6
TGTGCCAGCATCCTGGGACTAGCCGACTACAATGAGCAGTTCTTC
CASILGLADYNEQFF
>-|TRBJ2-1|TRBD2|TRBV25-1
TGTGCCAGCAGTGAGGGGGGGAGGGCCGGGGATGAGCAGTTCTTC
CASSEGGRAGDEQFF
>-|TRBJ2-7|TRBD2|TRBV28
TGTGCCAGCAGTTTAAGGACTAGCGGGAAAAGATACGAGCAGTACTTC
CASSLRTSGKRYEQYF
>-|TRBJ2-1|-|TRBV25-1
TGTGCCAGCAGTGACCCCGGGACGGACGACAATGAGCAGTTCTTC
CASSDPGTDDNEQFF
>-|TRBJ1-6|-|TRBV5-1
TGCGCCAGCAGCCCGAGGACAGAGGATTCACCCCTCCACTTT
CASSPRTEDSPLHF
>-|TRBJ2-1|TRBD1|TRBV11-2
TGTGCCAGCAGAGGACAGGGTGGCAATGAGCAGTTCTTC
CASRGQGGNEQFF
>once|TRBJ2-5|TRBD1|TRBV5-1
TGCGCCAGCAACGATGGGACAGGAGCAGAGACCCAGTACTTC
CASNDGTGAETQYF
>-|TRBJ2-7|-|TRBV4-1
TGCGCCAGCAGCCAAGATGGGAGGAAAAGCGGCGAGCAGTACTTC
CASSQDGRKSGEQYF
>-|TRBJ1-5|TRBD1|TRBV30
TGTGCCTGGGCAGAGGGACAGGGACAGGGTCAGCCCCAGCATTTT
CAWAEGQGQGQPQHF
>-|TRBJ2-7|-|TRBV7-2
TGTGCCAGCAGTTCAGCTGGTCCCTCCTACGAGCAGTACTTC
CASSSAGPSYEQYF
>-|TRBJ2-3|TRBD1|TRBV9
TGTGCCAGCAGCGTAGGAACAGGGGTGGCAGATACGCAGTATTTT
CASSVGTGVADTQYF
>-|TRBJ2-3|TRBD2|TRBV7-2
TGTGCCAGCAGCTTAGTTCGGTCTAGCGGGCCTAGCACAGATACGCAGTATTTT
CASSLVRSSGPSTDTQYF
>once|TRBJ1-5|-|TRBV18
TGTGCCAGCTCACCACATCCGCCTTCCAGTAATCAGCCCCAGCATTTT
CASSPHPPSSNQPQHF
>-|TRBJ1-2|-|TRBV6-1
TGTGCCAGCGAGAGAGCGAAGACCTCTAACTATGGCTACACCTTC
CASERAKTSNYGYTF
>-|TRBJ2-4|TRBD2|TRBV29-1
TGCAGCGTTGACGGTCCGGGAGGGGGCAAAAACATTCAGTACTTC
CSVDGPGGGKNIQYF
>-|TRBJ2-1|-|TRBV19
TGTGCCAGTAGCACGGGGCCGAGCTCCTACAATGAGCAGTTCTTC
CASSTGPSSYNEQFF
>-|TRBJ2-4|-|TRBV10-2
TGCGCCAGCAGTGTGAGAGCGCCGGGACCGTTGGCCAAAAACATTCAGTACTTC
CASSVRAPGPLAKNIQYF
>-|TRBJ1-2|-|TRBV18
TGTGCCAGCTCACCTTCCGCAGACAACTATGGCTACACCTTC
CASSPSADNYGYTF
>-|TRBJ2-5|-|TRBV7-3
TGTGCCAGCAGCTTAATGTGGGGGGAGACCCAGTACTTC
CASSLMWGETQYF
>-|TRBJ1-2|TRBD1|TRBV10-2
TGCGCCAGCAGTGAGTCAGAGGAAGGCAGGGGGTATGGCTACACCTTC
CASSESEEGRGYGYTF
>-|TRBJ2-1|TRBD1|TRBV5-8
TGTGCCAGCAAGGGAATAAGGGACAGTGGACCAGCCGATGAGCAGTTCTTC
CASKGIRDSGPADEQFF
>-|TRBJ2-1|-|TRBV20-1
TGCAGTGCTGGGGGACTGGGGCAGTTCTTC
CSAGGLGQFF
>-|TRBJ1-2|-|TRBV7-3
TGTGCCAGCAGCTTGACACAGGGTTCGGGCTACACCTTC
CASSLTQGSGYTF
>-|TRBJ1-5|-|TRBV19
TGTGCCAGTATCGGAAATAACAATCAGCCCCAGCATTTT
CASIGNNNQPQHF
>once|TRBJ2-2|TRBD2|TRBV5-1
TGCGCCAGCACACAACCGGGACTAGCGGGAACCGGGGAGCTGTTTTTT
CASTQPGLAGTGELFF
>once|TRBJ1-2|-|TRBV5-1
TGCGCCAGCAGCCCGGACAACAACTATGGCTACACCTTC
CASSPDNNYGYTF
>few|TRBJ2-1|TRBD2|TRBV7-9
TGTGCCAGCAGCTACCTAGCGGGAGGGCACAATGAGCAGTTCTTC
CASSYLAGGHNEQFF
>-|TRBJ2-7|-|TRBV16
TGTGCCAGCAGCCCTACAGGCGAGGGTAGGAGCTACGAGCAGTACTTC
CASSPTGEGRSYEQYF
>-|TRBJ2-7|-|TRBV4-2
TGTGCCAGCAGCCAAGGGTTTGGATCCTACGAGCAGTACTTC
CASSQGFGSYEQYF
>-|TRBJ1-4|-|TRBV6-1
TGTGCCGCCTGGGGATTACCTAATGAAAAACTGTTTTTT
CAAWGLPNEKLFF
>-|TRBJ2-1|TRBD2|TRBV10-3
TGTGCCATCAGCCCCCTAGCGGATAACTCCTACAATGAGCAGTTCTTC
CAISPLADNSYNEQFF
>-|TRBJ2-5|TRBD1|TRBV5-1
TGCGCCAGCAGCGCGACGACAGGGGGGGAGACCCAGTACTTC
CASSATTGGETQYF
>few|TRBJ1-5|TRBD1|TRBV19
TGTGCCAGTAGTTGGGGACAGTATAGCAATCAGCCCCAGCATTTT
CASSWGQYSNQPQHF
>-|TRBJ2-5|-|TRBV27
TGTGCCAGCAGTTTATTGGGCCCGCAAGAGACCCAGTACTTC
CASSLLGPQETQYF
>-|TRBJ1-2|-|TRBV19
TGTGCCAGTAGTATCACCCCCGGTTTGGGGAATGGCTACACCTTC
CASSITPGLGNGYTF
>-|TRBJ2-7|-|TRBV21-1
TGTGCCAGCGGATCCCGGGACAGGGGCCACGAGCAGTACTTC
CASGSRDRGHEQYF
>-|TRBJ1-2|-|TRBV27
TGTGCCAGCAGTTTATCGGCCGTTGGGGGGTCCTATGGCTACACCTTC
CASSLSAVGGSYGYTF
>-|TRBJ1-2|-|TRBV5-1
TGCGCCAGCAGCTTGGAAAGCTCCGGCTACACCTTC
CASSLESSGYTF
>-|TRBJ1-1|-|TRBV12-5
TGTGCTAGTGGCCCTGAAGTGAACACTGAAGCTTTCTTT
CASGPEVNTEAFF
>once|TRBJ1-2|TRBD1|TRBV28
TGTGCCAGCAGTTTCACAGGGACAGGGGGTTATGGCTACACCTTC
CASSFTGTGGYGYTF
>-|TRBJ1-3|TRBD1|TRBV11-2
TGTGCCAGCAGGCATATAGGACAGGGAGTCTCCGGAAACACCATATATTTT
CASRHIGQGVSGNTIYF
>-|TRBJ1-1|TRBD1|TRBV7-2
TGTGCCAGCAGCCTCCTCGGTGGACAGGGCACTGAAGCTTTCTTT
CASSLLGGQGTEAFF
>-|TRBJ2-4|TRBD1|TRBV2
TGTGCCAGCAGTGGGGGACAGTCAAAAAACATTCAGTACTTC
CASSGGQSKNIQYF
>-|TRBJ2-1|-|TRBV11-2
TGTGCCAGCAGCTTAGGGGCAGGGCACAATGAGCAGTTCTTC
CASSLGAGHNEQFF
>-|TRBJ2-1|-|TRBV2
TGTGCCAGCAGGGGGGACTTCCCTTTGCAGTTCTTC
CASRGDFPLQFF
>-|TRBJ1-5|-|TRBV25-1
TGTGCCAGCAGTGAGTCCAGGGGCAATCAGCCCCAGCATTTT
CASSESRGNQPQHF